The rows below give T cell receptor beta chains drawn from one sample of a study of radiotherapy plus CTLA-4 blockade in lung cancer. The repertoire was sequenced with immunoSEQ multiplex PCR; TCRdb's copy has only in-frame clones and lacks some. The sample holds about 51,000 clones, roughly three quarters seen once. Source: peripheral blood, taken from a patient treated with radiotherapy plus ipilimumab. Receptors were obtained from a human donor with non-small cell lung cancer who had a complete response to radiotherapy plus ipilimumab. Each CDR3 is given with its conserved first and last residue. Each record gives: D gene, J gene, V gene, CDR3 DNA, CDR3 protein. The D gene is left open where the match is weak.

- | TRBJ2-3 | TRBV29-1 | TGCAGCGTTGAGGAGGGCGTCACAGATACGCAGTATTTT | CSVEEGVTDTQYF
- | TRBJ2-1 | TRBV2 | TGTGCCAGCAGTGAAGTAGTACTAGCGGCAAACAGGGGCAATGAGCAGTTCTTC | CASSEVVLAANRGNEQFF
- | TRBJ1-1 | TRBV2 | TGTGCCAGCAGTGACAGGGGAGCTGAAGCTTTCTTT | CASSDRGAEAFF
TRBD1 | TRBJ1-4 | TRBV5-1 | TGCGCCAGCAGGCCCGGGACAGTTAATGAAAAACTGTTTTTT | CASRPGTVNEKLFF
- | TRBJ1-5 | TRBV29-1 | TGCAGCGCCGGAGGAGTTAGCAATCAGCCCCAGCATTTT | CSAGGVSNQPQHF
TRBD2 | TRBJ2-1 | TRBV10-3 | TGTGCCACCAAGGGGCGGGAGACCTTTTACAATGAGCAGTTCTTC | CATKGRETFYNEQFF
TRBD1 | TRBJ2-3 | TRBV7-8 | TGTGCCAGCAGCACCCGACAGGGGTATAGCACAGATACGCAGTATTTT | CASSTRQGYSTDTQYF
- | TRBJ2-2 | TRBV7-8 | TGTGCCAGCAGGAAACAGGGGAGGCCCGGGGAGCTGTTTTTT | CASRKQGRPGELFF
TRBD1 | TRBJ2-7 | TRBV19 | TGTGCCAGTAGCCGGGGACAGGGCCTCTACGAGCAGTACTTC | CASSRGQGLYEQYF
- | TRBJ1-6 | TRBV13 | TGTGCCAGCAGCTGGGGCAGGGGAAATTCACCCCTCCACTTT | CASSWGRGNSPLHF
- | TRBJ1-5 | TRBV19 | TGTGCCAGTAGTTCGAGTTCATTGGGCAATCAGCCCCAGCATTTT | CASSSSSLGNQPQHF
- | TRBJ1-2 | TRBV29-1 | TGCAGCGTGGGGGGGGGACGGTATGGCTACACCTTC | CSVGGGRYGYTF